Listed below are T cell receptor beta chains from one sample, sequenced in a study of radiotherapy plus CTLA-4 blockade in lung cancer. Measured with immunoSEQ multiplex PCR; TCRdb has only the in-frame clones, and not every one. The sample consists of 49,000 or so clones, more than 70% of them appearing once. The material was peripheral blood, obtained from a patient treated with radiotherapy plus ipilimumab. Receptor source: a human donor with non-small cell lung cancer who had stable disease on radiotherapy plus ipilimumab. Both conserved end residues are part of each CDR3. Each record gives: clone size, D gene, J gene, V gene, CDR3 protein, CDR3 DNA. A D gene is named only where the DNA matches it firmly. Rows give clone size only sometimes, using once, few, many, or a class for an expanded clone.

abundance: NA; d_gene: NA; j_gene: TRBJ2-7; v_gene: TRBV7-9; CDR3aa: CASSPTTGRDEQYF; CDR3nt: TGTGCCAGCAGCCCGACGACAGGGAGGGACGAGCAGTACTTC
abundance: medium-sized; d_gene: NA; j_gene: TRBJ2-7; v_gene: TRBV4-2; CDR3aa: CASSQDGLSSSYEQYF; CDR3nt: TGTGCCAGCAGCCAAGATGGTCTGTCAAGCTCCTACGAGCAGTACTTC
abundance: once; d_gene: NA; j_gene: TRBJ2-2; v_gene: TRBV5-6; CDR3aa: CASSPYSNTGELFF; CDR3nt: TGTGCCAGCAGCCCCTACTCGAACACCGGGGAGCTGTTTTTT
abundance: NA; d_gene: TRBD2; j_gene: TRBJ2-7; v_gene: TRBV6-1; CDR3aa: CASSPAWGLAYEQYF; CDR3nt: TGTGCCAGCAGTCCGGCCTGGGGACTAGCCTACGAGCAGTACTTC
abundance: NA; d_gene: TRBD2; j_gene: TRBJ2-3; v_gene: TRBV10-1; CDR3aa: CASSDRLAGSTDTQYF; CDR3nt: TGCGCCAGCAGTGATCGACTAGCGGGGTCCACAGATACGCAGTATTTT
abundance: NA; d_gene: NA; j_gene: TRBJ2-7; v_gene: TRBV10-1; CDR3aa: CASSEGPGGSYEQYF; CDR3nt: TGCGCCAGCAGTGAGGGGCCCGGAGGCTCCTACGAGCAGTACTTC
abundance: NA; d_gene: TRBD1; j_gene: TRBJ2-2; v_gene: TRBV6-1; CDR3aa: CASSLDRAGGELFF; CDR3nt: TGTGCCAGCAGCCTAGACAGGGCGGGCGGGGAGCTGTTTTTT
abundance: NA; d_gene: NA; j_gene: TRBJ1-1; v_gene: TRBV30; CDR3aa: CAWTGARTEAFF; CDR3nt: TGTGCCTGGACAGGGGCCCGAACTGAAGCTTTCTTT
abundance: NA; d_gene: NA; j_gene: TRBJ2-2; v_gene: TRBV7-3; CDR3aa: CASSLDAGGELFF; CDR3nt: TGTGCCAGCAGCTTAGATGCAGGGGGGGAGCTGTTTTTT
abundance: NA; d_gene: NA; j_gene: TRBJ1-2; v_gene: TRBV25-1; CDR3aa: CASTFNGKGGYTF; CDR3nt: TGTGCCAGCACCTTCAACGGGAAGGGTGGCTACACCTTC
abundance: NA; d_gene: TRBD1; j_gene: TRBJ1-4; v_gene: TRBV7-2; CDR3aa: CASSRRDSEKLFF; CDR3nt: TGTGCCAGCAGCCGGCGGGACAGTGAAAAACTGTTTTTT
abundance: NA; d_gene: NA; j_gene: TRBJ2-5; v_gene: TRBV5-4; CDR3aa: CASSLGGLGETQYF; CDR3nt: TGTGCCAGCAGCTTGGGCGGGTTGGGAGAGACCCAGTACTTC
abundance: NA; d_gene: NA; j_gene: TRBJ2-1; v_gene: TRBV4-3; CDR3aa: CASSQDRDPQVWEQFF; CDR3nt: TGCGCCAGCAGCCAAGACCGGGACCCCCAAGTATGGGAGCAGTTCTTC
abundance: NA; d_gene: TRBD2; j_gene: TRBJ2-1; v_gene: TRBV5-1; CDR3aa: CASSPRLAGVEQFF; CDR3nt: TGCGCCAGCAGCCCTAGACTAGCGGGGGTCGAGCAGTTCTTC
abundance: once; d_gene: NA; j_gene: TRBJ1-2; v_gene: TRBV28; CDR3aa: CASRSQTDGYTF; CDR3nt: TGTGCCAGCCGGAGTCAGACGGATGGCTACACCTTC
abundance: once; d_gene: NA; j_gene: TRBJ1-1; v_gene: TRBV4-1; CDR3aa: CASSQDRAGGVTEAFF; CDR3nt: TGCGCCAGCAGCCAAGATCGGGCGGGGGGGGTCACTGAAGCTTTCTTT
abundance: NA; d_gene: NA; j_gene: TRBJ1-1; v_gene: TRBV7-3; CDR3aa: CASSGTGGYTEAFF; CDR3nt: TGTGCCAGCAGCGGCACGGGGGGCTACACTGAAGCTTTCTTT
abundance: NA; d_gene: NA; j_gene: TRBJ2-1; v_gene: TRBV2; CDR3aa: CASSEAYEQFF; CDR3nt: TGTGCCAGCAGTGAAGCTTATGAGCAGTTCTTC
abundance: NA; d_gene: NA; j_gene: TRBJ1-2; v_gene: TRBV19; CDR3aa: CASSTAPGKGDYGYTF; CDR3nt: TGTGCCAGTAGTACCGCTCCGGGGAAGGGAGACTATGGCTACACCTTC
abundance: NA; d_gene: NA; j_gene: TRBJ2-1; v_gene: TRBV6-4; CDR3aa: CASSDGGPRPYNEQFF; CDR3nt: TGTGCCAGCAGTGACGGGGGTCCGCGCCCCTACAATGAGCAGTTCTTC
abundance: once; d_gene: TRBD1; j_gene: TRBJ1-6; v_gene: TRBV4-1; CDR3aa: CASSQDRHSPLHF; CDR3nt: TGCGCCAGCAGCCAGGACAGGCATTCACCCCTCCACTTT
abundance: NA; d_gene: TRBD1; j_gene: TRBJ1-3; v_gene: TRBV28; CDR3aa: CASSSGTVGNTIYF; CDR3nt: TGTGCCAGCAGTTCTGGGACAGTCGGAAACACCATATATTTT
abundance: NA; d_gene: TRBD1; j_gene: TRBJ2-7; v_gene: TRBV27; CDR3aa: CASRTRDRVDEQYF; CDR3nt: TGTGCCAGCAGGACCAGGGACAGGGTCGACGAGCAGTACTTC
abundance: NA; d_gene: TRBD1; j_gene: TRBJ1-2; v_gene: TRBV27; CDR3aa: CASSLAGQGSGYTF; CDR3nt: TGTGCCAGCAGCCTCGCGGGACAGGGGTCTGGCTACACCTTC
abundance: NA; d_gene: TRBD1; j_gene: TRBJ2-2; v_gene: TRBV13; CDR3aa: CASSSLTQTGHTGELFF; CDR3nt: TGTGCCAGCAGCTCCTTAACCCAGACAGGGCACACCGGGGAGCTGTTTTTT
abundance: NA; d_gene: TRBD1; j_gene: TRBJ1-1; v_gene: TRBV6-1; CDR3aa: CASSVDRVGTEAFF; CDR3nt: TGTGCCAGCAGTGTCGACAGGGTAGGGACTGAAGCTTTCTTT
abundance: NA; d_gene: NA; j_gene: TRBJ1-1; v_gene: TRBV6-6; CDR3aa: CASSPAPNLVNTEAFF; CDR3nt: TGTGCCAGCAGTCCAGCCCCGAATCTTGTGAACACTGAAGCTTTCTTT
abundance: NA; d_gene: NA; j_gene: TRBJ1-2; v_gene: TRBV5-1; CDR3aa: CASSLAGDTYGYTF; CDR3nt: TGCGCCAGCAGCTTGGCAGGGGACACCTATGGCTACACCTTC
abundance: NA; d_gene: TRBD1; j_gene: TRBJ2-2; v_gene: TRBV18; CDR3aa: CASSPTGVNTGELFF; CDR3nt: TGTGCCAGCTCTCCGACAGGGGTGAACACCGGGGAGCTGTTTTTT
abundance: NA; d_gene: NA; j_gene: TRBJ2-7; v_gene: TRBV27; CDR3aa: CASSNFPGTSEGSYEQYF; CDR3nt: TGTGCCAGCAGTAACTTCCCCGGGACTTCCGAGGGATCCTACGAGCAGTACTTC
abundance: once; d_gene: NA; j_gene: TRBJ1-3; v_gene: TRBV5-6; CDR3aa: CASSLYYNSGNTIYF; CDR3nt: TGTGCCAGCAGCTTGTACTACAACTCTGGAAACACCATATATTTT
abundance: NA; d_gene: NA; j_gene: TRBJ1-4; v_gene: TRBV5-1; CDR3aa: CASSPIDRTDLEKLFF; CDR3nt: TGCGCCAGCAGCCCCATCGACAGGACTGACCTTGAAAAACTGTTTTTT
abundance: once; d_gene: NA; j_gene: TRBJ2-1; v_gene: TRBV4-1; CDR3aa: CASSQVNLLSYNEQFF; CDR3nt: TGCGCCAGCAGCCAAGTTAACCTCCTATCCTACAATGAGCAGTTCTTC
abundance: NA; d_gene: NA; j_gene: TRBJ1-4; v_gene: TRBV28; CDR3aa: CASSFANSNEKLFF; CDR3nt: TGTGCCAGCAGTTTCGCGAACTCTAATGAAAAACTGTTTTTT
abundance: NA; d_gene: TRBD1; j_gene: TRBJ1-5; v_gene: TRBV7-6; CDR3aa: CASSLGGQMLNQPQHF; CDR3nt: TGTGCCAGCAGCTTAGGGGGACAGATGCTCAATCAGCCCCAGCATTTT
abundance: once; d_gene: NA; j_gene: TRBJ1-5; v_gene: TRBV27; CDR3aa: CASTPRGGGNQPQHF; CDR3nt: TGTGCCAGCACCCCAAGAGGGGGAGGTAATCAGCCCCAGCATTTT
abundance: NA; d_gene: NA; j_gene: TRBJ1-2; v_gene: TRBV25-1; CDR3aa: CASSGRYNYGYTF; CDR3nt: TGTGCCAGCAGCGGACGGTATAACTATGGCTACACCTTC
abundance: NA; d_gene: NA; j_gene: TRBJ2-1; v_gene: TRBV6-5; CDR3aa: CASSYDFMAYNEQFF; CDR3nt: TGTGCCAGCAGTTACGATTTCATGGCCTACAATGAGCAGTTCTTC
abundance: NA; d_gene: NA; j_gene: TRBJ1-1; v_gene: TRBV28; CDR3aa: CASSSGSNTEAFF; CDR3nt: TGTGCCAGCAGTTCAGGTTCGAACACTGAAGCTTTCTTT
abundance: NA; d_gene: NA; j_gene: TRBJ2-2; v_gene: TRBV6-1; CDR3aa: CASRRDSQTGELFF; CDR3nt: TGTGCCAGCAGGCGGGACAGTCAGACCGGGGAGCTGTTTTTT
abundance: NA; d_gene: TRBD1; j_gene: TRBJ2-5; v_gene: TRBV7-9; CDR3aa: CASSPDRPLETQYF; CDR3nt: TGTGCCAGCAGCCCGGACAGGCCCCTAGAGACCCAGTACTTC
abundance: NA; d_gene: NA; j_gene: TRBJ1-2; v_gene: TRBV5-6; CDR3aa: CASSLGGTVYGYTF; CDR3nt: TGTGCCAGCAGCTTGGGGGGGACGGTTTATGGCTACACCTTC
abundance: few; d_gene: NA; j_gene: TRBJ1-3; v_gene: TRBV6-5; CDR3aa: CASSSWTLSGNTIYF; CDR3nt: TGTGCCAGCAGTTCGTGGACCCTCTCTGGAAACACCATATATTTT
abundance: NA; d_gene: TRBD1; j_gene: TRBJ1-2; v_gene: TRBV28; CDR3aa: CASYQGARHYGYTF; CDR3nt: TGTGCCAGTTACCAGGGGGCGCGGCACTATGGCTACACCTTC
abundance: NA; d_gene: NA; j_gene: TRBJ1-6; v_gene: TRBV5-4; CDR3aa: CASSLSRDNSPLHF; CDR3nt: TGTGCCAGCAGCTTGAGCAGAGATAATTCACCCCTCCACTTT
abundance: NA; d_gene: TRBD1; j_gene: TRBJ1-2; v_gene: TRBV9; CDR3aa: CASSTRTGGAYGYTF; CDR3nt: TGTGCCAGCAGCACTCGGACAGGGGGGGCCTATGGCTACACCTTC
abundance: few; d_gene: TRBD1; j_gene: TRBJ1-2; v_gene: TRBV27; CDR3aa: CASRPGQGPSYGYTF; CDR3nt: TGTGCCAGCAGGCCGGGACAGGGTCCTTCCTATGGCTACACCTTC
abundance: NA; d_gene: TRBD1; j_gene: TRBJ2-1; v_gene: TRBV10-3; CDR3aa: CAIRWGKTGGPEQFF; CDR3nt: TGTGCCATCCGGTGGGGTAAAACAGGGGGCCCTGAGCAGTTCTTC
abundance: NA; d_gene: TRBD1; j_gene: TRBJ1-1; v_gene: TRBV29-1; CDR3aa: CSVEDRGSEAFF; CDR3nt: TGCAGCGTTGAGGACAGGGGGAGTGAAGCTTTCTTT
abundance: once; d_gene: NA; j_gene: TRBJ1-5; v_gene: TRBV28; CDR3aa: CASRGGRVDQPQHF; CDR3nt: TGTGCCAGCAGGGGAGGCCGGGTGGATCAGCCCCAGCATTTT
abundance: NA; d_gene: NA; j_gene: TRBJ2-3; v_gene: TRBV11-2; CDR3aa: CASSLEGFALRDTQYF; CDR3nt: TGTGCCAGCAGCTTAGAAGGTTTCGCCCTGAGAGATACGCAGTATTTT
abundance: NA; d_gene: NA; j_gene: TRBJ1-1; v_gene: TRBV7-2; CDR3aa: CASSLATEAFF; CDR3nt: TGTGCCAGCAGCTTGGCGACTGAAGCTTTCTTT
abundance: NA; d_gene: NA; j_gene: TRBJ2-7; v_gene: TRBV30; CDR3aa: CAWTGGVYEQYF; CDR3nt: TGTGCCTGGACGGGCGGAGTTTACGAGCAGTACTTC
abundance: once; d_gene: NA; j_gene: TRBJ1-5; v_gene: TRBV2; CDR3aa: CASSLGRPNQPQHF; CDR3nt: TGTGCCAGCAGTTTAGGGCGGCCCAATCAGCCCCAGCATTTT
abundance: NA; d_gene: NA; j_gene: TRBJ1-1; v_gene: TRBV25-1; CDR3aa: CASRQEVLAEAFF; CDR3nt: TGTGCCAGCAGGCAGGAGGTGCTTGCTGAAGCTTTCTTT